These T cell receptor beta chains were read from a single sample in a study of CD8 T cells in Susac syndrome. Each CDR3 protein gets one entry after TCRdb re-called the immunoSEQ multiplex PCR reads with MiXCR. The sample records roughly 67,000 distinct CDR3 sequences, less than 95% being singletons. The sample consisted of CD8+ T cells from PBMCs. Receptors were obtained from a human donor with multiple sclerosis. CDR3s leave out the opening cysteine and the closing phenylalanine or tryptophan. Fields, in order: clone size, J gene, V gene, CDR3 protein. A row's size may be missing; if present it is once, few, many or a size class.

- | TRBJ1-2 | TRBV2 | ASPEGGVGYT
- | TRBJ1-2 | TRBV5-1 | ASSGTGVWGYT
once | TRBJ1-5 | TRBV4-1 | ASSQDQRGGWGNQPQH
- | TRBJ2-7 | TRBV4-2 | ASSQARGSYEQY
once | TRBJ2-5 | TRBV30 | AGLRETQY
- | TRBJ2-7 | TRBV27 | ASSLRASQGTYEQY
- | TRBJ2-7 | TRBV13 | ASSPGGRISYEQY
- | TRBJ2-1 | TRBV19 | ASRLAGIYNEQF
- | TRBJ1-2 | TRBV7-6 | ASSLPGLGGYT
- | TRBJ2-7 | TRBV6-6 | ATSGAIYEQY
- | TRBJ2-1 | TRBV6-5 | ATLPADNEQF
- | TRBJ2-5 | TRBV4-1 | ASSQRLTSGGPQETQY
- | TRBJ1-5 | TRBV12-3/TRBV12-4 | ASSFLDESPQPQH
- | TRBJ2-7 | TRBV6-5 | ASSHGTSGDAKY
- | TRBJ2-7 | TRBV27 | ASGRWDSYEQY
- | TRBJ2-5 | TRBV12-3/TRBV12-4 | ASSFPNGGPETQY
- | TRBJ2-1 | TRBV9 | ASSVGGSGSVNEQF
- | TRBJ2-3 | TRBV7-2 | ASSLLSPSTQY
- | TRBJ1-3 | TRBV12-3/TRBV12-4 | ASRDKDRTIY
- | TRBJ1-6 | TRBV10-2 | ASADRGIYNSPLH
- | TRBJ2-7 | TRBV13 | ASSPGTGIGVYEQY
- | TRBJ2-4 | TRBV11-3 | ASSFDSKNIQY
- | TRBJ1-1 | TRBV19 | ASSSGQGRAEAF
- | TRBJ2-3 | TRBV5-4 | ASRDKEWGTDTQY
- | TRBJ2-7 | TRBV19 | ASSILAGTYEQY
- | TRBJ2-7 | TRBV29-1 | SVEEASGGYEQY
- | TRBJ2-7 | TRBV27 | ASSVTGRTYEQY
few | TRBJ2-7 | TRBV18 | ASSSRDRGYEQY
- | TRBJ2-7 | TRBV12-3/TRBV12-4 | ASSFGMSEQY
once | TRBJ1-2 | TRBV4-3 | ASSHLPGTSGVTDGYT
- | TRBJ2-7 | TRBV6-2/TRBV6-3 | ASSVTVYEQY
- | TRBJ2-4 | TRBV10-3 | AISEGAAGYLLNIQY
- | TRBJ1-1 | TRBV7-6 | ASSLAMNTEAF
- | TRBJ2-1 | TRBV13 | ASSFGASYNEQF
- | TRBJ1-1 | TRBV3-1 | ASSHFIAPSTEAF
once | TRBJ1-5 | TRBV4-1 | ASSQIRESNQPQH
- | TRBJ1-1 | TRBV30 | AWSVSGTEAF
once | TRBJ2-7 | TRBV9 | ASSAGAGPAYEQY
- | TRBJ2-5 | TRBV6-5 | ASSYSVVPETQY
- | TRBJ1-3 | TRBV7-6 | ASSLARQGAGNTIY
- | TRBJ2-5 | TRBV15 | ATSKGPGGETQY
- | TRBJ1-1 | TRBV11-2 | ASSLGGFGEAF
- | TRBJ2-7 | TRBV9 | ASSVSASSYEQY
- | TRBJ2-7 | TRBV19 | ASSISAWGTGTGEQY
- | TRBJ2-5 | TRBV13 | ASSLRENQETQY
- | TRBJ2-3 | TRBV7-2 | ASGRIAGGPDTQY
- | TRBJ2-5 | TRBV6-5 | ASSLVRGLQETQY
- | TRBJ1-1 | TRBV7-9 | ASSRWDTEAF
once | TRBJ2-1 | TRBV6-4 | ATSFGAGVLNEQF
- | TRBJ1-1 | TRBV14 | ASSQKGARTEAF
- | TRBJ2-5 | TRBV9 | ASSLAGGRETQY
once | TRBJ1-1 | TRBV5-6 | ASSVMNTEAF
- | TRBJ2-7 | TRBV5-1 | ASSYSRDRDYEQY
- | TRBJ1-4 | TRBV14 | ASSFTGSDEKLF